The rows below give T cell receptor beta chains drawn from one sample of a study of blood T cell repertoires in COVID-19. Here immunoSEQ multiplex PCR was the method, and the copy in TCRdb shows in-frame clones only, minus some. Of fewer than 80,000 clones in the sample, 87% were seen once. What was sequenced was peripheral blood. The receptors were sampled from a man aged 30-40 years with acute or convalescent COVID-19. The CDR3 runs from the conserved cysteine through the conserved F or W. A D gene is named only where the DNA matches it firmly. Part of the rows lack a size; the others show once, few, many or a class for expanded clones.

J gene,V gene,D gene,clone size,CDR3 DNA,CDR3 protein
TRBJ2-7,TRBV3-1/TRBV3-2,TRBD2,NA,TGTGCCAGCAGCCAAGCTAGCGGGAGATCCTACGAGCAGTACTTC,CASSQASGRSYEQYF
TRBJ2-1,TRBV5-1,TRBD2,NA,TGCGCCAGCAGCTTGTGGCCGGGGACTAGCGGGAATGAGCAGTTCTTC,CASSLWPGTSGNEQFF
TRBJ2-4,TRBV7-9,NA,NA,TGTGCCAGCAGCTTAGGACAGAACATTCAGTACTTC,CASSLGQNIQYF
TRBJ2-1,TRBV4-3,TRBD2,NA,TGCGCCAGCAGTCTTAACGCCGGGACTAGCGGGAGCAATGAGCAGTTCTTC,CASSLNAGTSGSNEQFF
TRBJ2-3,TRBV19,NA,NA,TGTGCCAGTAGTCCCAGGGCGGGGCGACTGACCGCCTCCACAGATACGCAGTATTTT,CASSPRAGRLTASTDTQYF
TRBJ2-1,TRBV6-5,NA,NA,TGTGCCAGCATCTCAGACAATGAGCAGTTCTTC,CASISDNEQFF
TRBJ2-2,TRBV5-6,NA,once,TGTGCCAGCAGCCTAACAGGGACCCACACCGGGGAGCTGTTTTTT,CASSLTGTHTGELFF
TRBJ2-7,TRBV27,TRBD2,NA,TGTGCCAGCAGTTTCGGGTGGGAGGGCCGCTACGAGCAGTACTTC,CASSFGWEGRYEQYF
TRBJ1-1,TRBV5-4,TRBD1,NA,TGTGCCAGCAGCGTTGGACAGGAGTGGAACACTGAAGCTTTCTTT,CASSVGQEWNTEAFF
TRBJ2-3,TRBV3-1/TRBV3-2,TRBD2,NA,TGTGCCAGCAGCCTAGCGGGAAATACGCAGTATTTT,CASSLAGNTQYF
TRBJ1-2,TRBV10-2,TRBD1,NA,TGCGCCACCGACAGGGGGACGGATGGCTACACCTTC,CATDRGTDGYTF
TRBJ2-7,TRBV28,NA,few,TGTGCCAGCGGAAAACCCAGCGGTACCTACGAGCAGTACTTC,CASGKPSGTYEQYF
TRBJ2-3,TRBV7-3,TRBD1,NA,TGTGCCAGCAGCCCCGGGGACAGGGGGATAACAGATACGCAGTATTTT,CASSPGDRGITDTQYF
TRBJ1-2,TRBV5-5,TRBD1,NA,TGTGCCAGCAGTGGACAGGGGAACTATGGCTACACCTTC,CASSGQGNYGYTF
TRBJ2-1,TRBV24-1,TRBD2,NA,TGTGCCACCAGTGATTTGACTAGCGGGAGTGGTAATGAGCAGTTCTTC,CATSDLTSGSGNEQFF
TRBJ2-7,TRBV9,TRBD2,NA,TGTGCCAGCAGCGTTGGACTAGCGGCAACCTACGAGCAGTACTTC,CASSVGLAATYEQYF
TRBJ2-1,TRBV15,NA,NA,TGTGCCACCAGCGTAATGAGGGACAATGAGCAGTTCTTC,CATSVMRDNEQFF
TRBJ1-1,TRBV7-3,TRBD1,few,TGTGCCAGCAGCTTAAACACAGGGGGCGAAGCTTTCTTT,CASSLNTGGEAFF
TRBJ1-1,TRBV28,NA,NA,TGTGCCAGCAGCAAGGGCAGATGGGAGGACACTGAAGCTTTCTTT,CASSKGRWEDTEAFF
TRBJ2-1,TRBV11-2,TRBD1,NA,TGTGCCAGCAGCTCGTCGGACAGGAAAGACAATGAGCAGTTCTTC,CASSSSDRKDNEQFF